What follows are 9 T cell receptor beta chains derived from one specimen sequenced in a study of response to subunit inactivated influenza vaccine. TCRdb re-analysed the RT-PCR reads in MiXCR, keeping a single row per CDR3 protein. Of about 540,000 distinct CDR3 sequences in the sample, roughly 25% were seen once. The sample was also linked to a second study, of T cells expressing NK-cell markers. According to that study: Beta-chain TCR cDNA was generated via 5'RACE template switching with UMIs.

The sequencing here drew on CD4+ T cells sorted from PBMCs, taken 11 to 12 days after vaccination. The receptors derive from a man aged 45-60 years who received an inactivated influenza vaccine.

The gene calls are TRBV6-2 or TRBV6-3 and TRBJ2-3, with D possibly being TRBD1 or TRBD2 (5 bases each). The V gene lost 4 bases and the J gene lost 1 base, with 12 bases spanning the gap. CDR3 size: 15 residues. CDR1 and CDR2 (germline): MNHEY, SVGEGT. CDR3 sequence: CASSWGLYGTDTQYF. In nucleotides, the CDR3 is TGTGCCAGCAGTTGGGGGTTATACGGCACAGATACGCAGTATTTT.

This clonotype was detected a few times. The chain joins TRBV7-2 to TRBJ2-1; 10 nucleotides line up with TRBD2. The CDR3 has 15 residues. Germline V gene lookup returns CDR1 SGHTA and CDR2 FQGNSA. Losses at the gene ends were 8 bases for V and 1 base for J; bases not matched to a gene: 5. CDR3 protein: CASGRAGGSYNEQFF. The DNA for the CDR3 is TGTGCCAGCGGTCGAGCGGGAGGGTCCTACAATGAGCAGTTCTTC.

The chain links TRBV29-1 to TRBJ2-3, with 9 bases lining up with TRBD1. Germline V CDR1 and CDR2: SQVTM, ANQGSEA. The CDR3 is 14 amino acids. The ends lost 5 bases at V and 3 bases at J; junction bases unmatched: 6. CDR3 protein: CSVKQGAKTDTQYF. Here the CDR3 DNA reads TGCAGCGTTAAACAGGGGGCTAAAACAGATACGCAGTATTTT.

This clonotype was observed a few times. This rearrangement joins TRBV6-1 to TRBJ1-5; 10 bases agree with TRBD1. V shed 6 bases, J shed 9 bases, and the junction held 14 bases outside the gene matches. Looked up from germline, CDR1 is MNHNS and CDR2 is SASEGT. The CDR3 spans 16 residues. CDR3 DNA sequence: TGTGCCAGCAGCCCCCGGGACAGGGGAACATTTTGGCCCCAGCATTTT. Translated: CASSPRDRGTFWPQHF.

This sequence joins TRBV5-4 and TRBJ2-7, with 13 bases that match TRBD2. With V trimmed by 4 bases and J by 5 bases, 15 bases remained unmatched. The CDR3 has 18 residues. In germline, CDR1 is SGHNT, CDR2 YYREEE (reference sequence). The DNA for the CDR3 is TGTGCCAGCAGCAGACCCCCGGGACTAGCGGGAACATCTAACGAGCAGTACTTC. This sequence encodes CASSRPPGLAGTSNEQYF.

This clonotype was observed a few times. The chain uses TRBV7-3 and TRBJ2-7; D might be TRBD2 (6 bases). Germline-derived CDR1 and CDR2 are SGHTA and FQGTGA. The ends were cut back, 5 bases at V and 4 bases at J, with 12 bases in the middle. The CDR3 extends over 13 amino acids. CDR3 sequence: CASSPTGAYEQYF. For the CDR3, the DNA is TGTGCCAGCAGCCCGACGGGAGCGTACGAGCAGTACTTC.

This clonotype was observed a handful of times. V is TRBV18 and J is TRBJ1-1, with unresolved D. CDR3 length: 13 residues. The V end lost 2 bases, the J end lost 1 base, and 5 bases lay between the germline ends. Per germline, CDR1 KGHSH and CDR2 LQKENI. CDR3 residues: CASSPFRNTEAFF. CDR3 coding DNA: TGTGCCAGCTCACCATTCAGGAACACTGAAGCTTTCTTT.

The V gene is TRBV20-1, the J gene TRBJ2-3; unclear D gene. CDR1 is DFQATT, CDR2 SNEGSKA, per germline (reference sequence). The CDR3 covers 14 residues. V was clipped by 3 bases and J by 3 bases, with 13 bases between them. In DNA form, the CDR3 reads TGCAGTGCTAGTCCGGGCGCGGAAACAGATACGCAGTATTTT. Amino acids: CSASPGAETDTQYF.

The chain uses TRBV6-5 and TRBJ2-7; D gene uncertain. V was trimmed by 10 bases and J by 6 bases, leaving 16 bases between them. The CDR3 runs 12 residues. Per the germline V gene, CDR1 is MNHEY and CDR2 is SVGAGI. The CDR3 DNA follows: TGTGCCACCCAAGGGCTGGCCCTCGAGCAGTACTTC. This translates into CATQGLALEQYF.